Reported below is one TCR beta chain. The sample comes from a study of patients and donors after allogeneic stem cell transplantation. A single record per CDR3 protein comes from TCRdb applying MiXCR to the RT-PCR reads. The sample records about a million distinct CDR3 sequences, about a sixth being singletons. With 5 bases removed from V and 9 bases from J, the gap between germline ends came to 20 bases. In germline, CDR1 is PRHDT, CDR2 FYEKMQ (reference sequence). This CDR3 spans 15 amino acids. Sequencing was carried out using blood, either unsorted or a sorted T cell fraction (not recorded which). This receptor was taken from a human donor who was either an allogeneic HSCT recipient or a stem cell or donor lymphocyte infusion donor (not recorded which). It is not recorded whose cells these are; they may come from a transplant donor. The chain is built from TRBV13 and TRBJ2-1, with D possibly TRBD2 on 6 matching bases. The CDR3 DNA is TGTGCCAGCAGCCCAAGGGACTCCTCGTTGGGTGAGCAGTTCTTC. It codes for CASSPRDSSLGEQFF.